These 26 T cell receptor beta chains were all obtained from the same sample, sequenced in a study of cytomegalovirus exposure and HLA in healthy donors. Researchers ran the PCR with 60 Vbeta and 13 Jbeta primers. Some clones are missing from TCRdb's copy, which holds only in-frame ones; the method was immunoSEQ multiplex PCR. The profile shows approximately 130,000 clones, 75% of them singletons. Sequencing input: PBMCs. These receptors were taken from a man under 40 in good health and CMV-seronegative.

In DNA form, the CDR3 reads TGTGCCAGCAGCTCCGGGGGGGAGCAGTACTTC. Amino acid sequence: CASSSGGEQYF. This rearrangement joins TRBV7-2 to TRBJ2-7; TRBD2 agrees at 7 bases. Germline V gene lookup returns CDR1 SGHTA and CDR2 FQGNSA. The CDR3 contains 11 residues. The V segment lost 4 bases and the J segment 7 bases; nucleotides outside the gene matches: 1. Full variable domain (rest looked up from reference TRBV7-2 and TRBJ2-7): GAGVSQSPSNKVTEKGKDVELRCDPISGHTALYWYRQSLGQGLEFLIYFQGNSAPDKSGLPSDRFSAERTGGSVSTLTIQRTQQEDSAVYLCASSSGGEQYFGPGTRLTVT.

Here the CDR3 reads CASSSGLRGGADTQYF. Here the CDR3 DNA reads TGTGCCAGCAGCTCAGGACTCCGTGGAGGGGCAGATACGCAGTATTTT. This chain connects TRBV7-8 to TRBJ2-3, with a possible D match to TRBD2 (6 bases). The CDR3 length is 16 residues. CDR1 is SGHVS, CDR2 FQNEAQ, per germline. The ends were cut back, 4 bases at V and 4 bases at J, with 18 bases in the middle.

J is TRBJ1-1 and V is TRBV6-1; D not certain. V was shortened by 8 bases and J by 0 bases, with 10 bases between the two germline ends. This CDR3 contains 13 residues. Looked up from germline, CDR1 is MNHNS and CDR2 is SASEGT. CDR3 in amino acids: CASQQNMNTEAFF. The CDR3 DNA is TGTGCCAGCCAACAGAACATGAACACTGAAGCTTTCTTT.

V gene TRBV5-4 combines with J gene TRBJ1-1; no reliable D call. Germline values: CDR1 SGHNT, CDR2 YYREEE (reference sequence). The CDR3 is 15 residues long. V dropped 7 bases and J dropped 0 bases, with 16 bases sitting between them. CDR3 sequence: CASGFLGSLNTEAFF. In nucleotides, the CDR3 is TGTGCCAGCGGTTTCCTCGGGTCCCTGAACACTGAAGCTTTCTTT.

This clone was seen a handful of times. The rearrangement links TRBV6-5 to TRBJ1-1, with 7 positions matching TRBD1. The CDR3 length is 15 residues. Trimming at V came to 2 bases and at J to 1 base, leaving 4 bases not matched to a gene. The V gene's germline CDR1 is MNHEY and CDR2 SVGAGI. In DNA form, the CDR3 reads TGTGCCAGCAGTTACGACCGGGACAGGAACACTGAAGCTTTCTTT. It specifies CASSYDRDRNTEAFF.

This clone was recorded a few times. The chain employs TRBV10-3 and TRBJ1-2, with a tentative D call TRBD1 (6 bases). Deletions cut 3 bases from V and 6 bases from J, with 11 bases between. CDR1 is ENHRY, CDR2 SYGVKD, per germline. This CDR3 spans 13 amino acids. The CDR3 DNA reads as TGTGCCATCAGTGAAAGGGGGAATAATGGCTACACCTTC. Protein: CAISERGNNGYTF.

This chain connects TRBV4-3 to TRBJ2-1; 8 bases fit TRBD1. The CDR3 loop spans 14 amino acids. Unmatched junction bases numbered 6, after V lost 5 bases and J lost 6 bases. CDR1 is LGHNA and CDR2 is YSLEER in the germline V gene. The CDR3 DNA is TGCGCCAGCAGCAGAGCCGGACAGGGCAATGAGCAGTTCTTC. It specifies CASSRAGQGNEQFF.

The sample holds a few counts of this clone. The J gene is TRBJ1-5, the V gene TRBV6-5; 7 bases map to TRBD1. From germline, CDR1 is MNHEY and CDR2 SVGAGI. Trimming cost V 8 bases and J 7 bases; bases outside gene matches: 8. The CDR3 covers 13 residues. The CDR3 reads CASGEGGRQPQHF. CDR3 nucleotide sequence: TGTGCCAGCGGTGAAGGGGGCAGGCAGCCCCAGCATTTT.

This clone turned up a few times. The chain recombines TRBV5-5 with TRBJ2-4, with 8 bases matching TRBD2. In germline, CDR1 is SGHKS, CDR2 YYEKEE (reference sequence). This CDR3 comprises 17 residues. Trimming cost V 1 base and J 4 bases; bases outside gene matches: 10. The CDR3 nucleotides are TGTGCCAGCAGCTTGTTCAATCCGGGACTAGTTAAAAACATTCAGTACTTC. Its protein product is CASSLFNPGLVKNIQYF. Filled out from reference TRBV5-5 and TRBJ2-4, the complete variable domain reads DAGVTQSPTHLIKTRGQQVTLRCSPISGHKSVSWYQQVLGQGPQFIFQYYEKEERGRGNFPDRFSARQFPNYSSELNVNALLLGDSALYLCASSLFNPGLVKNIQYFGAGTRLSVL.

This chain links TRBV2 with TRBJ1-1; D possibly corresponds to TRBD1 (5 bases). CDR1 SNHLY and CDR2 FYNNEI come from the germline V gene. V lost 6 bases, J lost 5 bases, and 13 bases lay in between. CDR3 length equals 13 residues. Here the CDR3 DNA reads TGTGCCAGCAGGTGGGGCGCGTTGACTGAAGCTTTCTTT. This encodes CASRWGALTEAFF.

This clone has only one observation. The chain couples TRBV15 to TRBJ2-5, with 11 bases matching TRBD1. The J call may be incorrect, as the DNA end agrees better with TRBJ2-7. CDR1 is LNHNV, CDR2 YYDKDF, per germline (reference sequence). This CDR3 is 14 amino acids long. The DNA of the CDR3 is TGTGCCACCAGCAGGGACAGGGGGCCCTACGAGCAGTACTTC. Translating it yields CATSRDRGPYEQYF.

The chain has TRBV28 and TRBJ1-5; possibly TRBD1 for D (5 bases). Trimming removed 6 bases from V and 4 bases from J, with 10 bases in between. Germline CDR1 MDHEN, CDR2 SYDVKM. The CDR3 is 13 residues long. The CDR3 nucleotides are TGTGCCAGCAGCATGGACACTAATCAGCCCCAGCATTTT. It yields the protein CASSMDTNQPQHF. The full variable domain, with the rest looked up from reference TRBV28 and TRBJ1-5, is DVKVTQSSRYLVKRTGEKVFLECVQDMDHENMFWYRQDPGLGLRLIYFSYDVKMKEKGDIPEGYSVSREKKERFSLILESASTNQTSMYLCASSMDTNQPQHFGDGTRLSIL.

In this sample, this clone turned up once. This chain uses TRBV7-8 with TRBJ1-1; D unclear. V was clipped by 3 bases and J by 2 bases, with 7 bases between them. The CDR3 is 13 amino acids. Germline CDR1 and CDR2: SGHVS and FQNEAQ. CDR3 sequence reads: CASSFNGNTEAFF. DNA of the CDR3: TGTGCCAGCAGCTTTAACGGTAACACTGAAGCTTTCTTT.

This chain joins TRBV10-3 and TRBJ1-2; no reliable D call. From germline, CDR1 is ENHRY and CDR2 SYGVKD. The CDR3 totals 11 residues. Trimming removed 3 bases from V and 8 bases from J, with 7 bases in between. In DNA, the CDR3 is TGTGCCATCAGTGACGGAGGGGGCTACACCTTC. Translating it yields CAISDGGGYTF.

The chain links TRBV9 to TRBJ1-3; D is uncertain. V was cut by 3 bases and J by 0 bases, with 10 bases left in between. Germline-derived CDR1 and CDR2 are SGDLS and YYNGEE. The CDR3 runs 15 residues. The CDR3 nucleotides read TGTGCCAGCAGCGCCACAGCCTACTCTGGAAACACCATATATTTT. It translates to CASSATAYSGNTIYF. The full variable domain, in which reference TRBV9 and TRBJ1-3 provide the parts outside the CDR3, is DSGVTQTPKHLITATGQRVTLRCSPRSGDLSVYWYQQSLDQGLQFLIQYYNGEERAKGNILERFSAQQFPDLHSELNLSSLELGDSALYFCASSATAYSGNTIYFGEGSWLTVV.

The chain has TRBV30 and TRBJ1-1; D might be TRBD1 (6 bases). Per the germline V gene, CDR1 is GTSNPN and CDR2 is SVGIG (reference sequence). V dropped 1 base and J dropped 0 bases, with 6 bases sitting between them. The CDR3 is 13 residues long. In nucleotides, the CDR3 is TGTGCCTGGAGTGGACAGGTGAACACTGAAGCTTTCTTT. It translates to CAWSGQVNTEAFF.

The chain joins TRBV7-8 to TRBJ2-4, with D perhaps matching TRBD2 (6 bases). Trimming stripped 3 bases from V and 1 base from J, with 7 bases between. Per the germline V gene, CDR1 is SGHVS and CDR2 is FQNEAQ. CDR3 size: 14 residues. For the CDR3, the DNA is TGTGCCAGCAGCTTTCGGGGGGCCAAAAACATTCAGTACTTC. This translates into CASSFRGAKNIQYF.

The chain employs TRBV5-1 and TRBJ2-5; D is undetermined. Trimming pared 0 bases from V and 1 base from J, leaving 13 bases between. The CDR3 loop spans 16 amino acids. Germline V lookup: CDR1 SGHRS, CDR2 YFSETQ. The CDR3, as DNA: TGCGCCAGCAGCTTGGAGCTTACGACTTCCCAAGAGACCCAGTACTTC. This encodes CASSLELTTSQETQYF. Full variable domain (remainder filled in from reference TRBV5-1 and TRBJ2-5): KAGVTQTPRYLIKTRGQQVTLSCSPISGHRSVSWYQQTPGQGLQFLFEYFSETQRNKGNFPGRFSGRQFSNSRSEMNVSTLELGDSALYLCASSLELTTSQETQYFGPGTRLLVL.

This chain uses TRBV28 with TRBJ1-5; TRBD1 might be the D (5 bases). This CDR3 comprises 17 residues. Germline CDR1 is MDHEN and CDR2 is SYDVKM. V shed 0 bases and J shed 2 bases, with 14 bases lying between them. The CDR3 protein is CASSLCAGRDCNQPQHF. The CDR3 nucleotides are TGTGCCAGCAGTTTATGTGCAGGGAGGGACTGCAATCAGCCCCAGCATTTT.

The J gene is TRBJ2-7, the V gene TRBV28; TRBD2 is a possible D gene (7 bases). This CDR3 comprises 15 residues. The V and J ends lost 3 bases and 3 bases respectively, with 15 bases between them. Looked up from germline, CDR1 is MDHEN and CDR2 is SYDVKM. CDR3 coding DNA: TGTGCCAGCAGTTTTCAGGGGCGGGGGAGCTACGAGCAGTACTTC. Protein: CASSFQGRGSYEQYF.

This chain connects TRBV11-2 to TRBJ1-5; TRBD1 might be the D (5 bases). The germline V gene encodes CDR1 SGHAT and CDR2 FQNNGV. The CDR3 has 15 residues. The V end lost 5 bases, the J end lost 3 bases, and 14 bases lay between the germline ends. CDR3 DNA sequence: TGTGCCAGCAGCCCACACGACAGCCCCAATCAGCCCCAGCATTTT. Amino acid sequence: CASSPHDSPNQPQHF. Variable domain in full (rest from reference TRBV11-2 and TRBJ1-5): EAGVAQSPRYKIIEKRQSVAFWCNPISGHATLYWYQQILGQGPKLLIQFQNNGVVDDSQLPKDRFSAERLKGVDSTLKIQPAKLEDSAVYLCASSPHDSPNQPQHFGDGTRLSIL.

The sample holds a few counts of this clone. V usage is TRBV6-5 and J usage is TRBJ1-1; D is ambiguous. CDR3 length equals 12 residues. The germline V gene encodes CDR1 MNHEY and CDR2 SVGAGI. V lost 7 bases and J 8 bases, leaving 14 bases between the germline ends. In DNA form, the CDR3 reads TGTGCCAGCAACAAAGGAGAGAGAGAAGCTTTCTTT. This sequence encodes CASNKGEREAFF.

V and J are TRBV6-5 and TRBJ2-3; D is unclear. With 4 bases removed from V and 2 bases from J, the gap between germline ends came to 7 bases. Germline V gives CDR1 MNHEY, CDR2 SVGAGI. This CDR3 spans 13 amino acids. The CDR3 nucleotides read TGTGCCAGCAGTTCCCAGGTCACAGATACGCAGTATTTT. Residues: CASSSQVTDTQYF.

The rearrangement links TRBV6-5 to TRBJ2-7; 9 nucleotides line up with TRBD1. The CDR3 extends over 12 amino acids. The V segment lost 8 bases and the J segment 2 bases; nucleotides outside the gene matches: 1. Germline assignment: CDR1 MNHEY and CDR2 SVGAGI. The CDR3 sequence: CASGQGPYEQYF. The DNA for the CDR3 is TGTGCCAGCGGACAGGGGCCCTACGAGCAGTACTTC.

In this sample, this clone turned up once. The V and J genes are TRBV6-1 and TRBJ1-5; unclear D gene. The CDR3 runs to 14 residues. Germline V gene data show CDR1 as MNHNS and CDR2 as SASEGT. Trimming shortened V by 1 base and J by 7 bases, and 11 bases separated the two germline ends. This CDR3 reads CASSEVAGSQPQHF. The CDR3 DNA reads TGTGCCAGCAGTGAAGTTGCAGGCTCACAGCCCCAGCATTTT.

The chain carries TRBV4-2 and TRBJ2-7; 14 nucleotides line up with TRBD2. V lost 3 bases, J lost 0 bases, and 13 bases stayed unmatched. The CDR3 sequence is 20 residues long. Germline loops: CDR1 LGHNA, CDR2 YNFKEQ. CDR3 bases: TGTGCCAGCAGCCAGGCACGGACTAGCGGGAGGCAAACCTACTCCTACGAGCAGTACTTC. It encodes CASSQARTSGRQTYSYEQYF.